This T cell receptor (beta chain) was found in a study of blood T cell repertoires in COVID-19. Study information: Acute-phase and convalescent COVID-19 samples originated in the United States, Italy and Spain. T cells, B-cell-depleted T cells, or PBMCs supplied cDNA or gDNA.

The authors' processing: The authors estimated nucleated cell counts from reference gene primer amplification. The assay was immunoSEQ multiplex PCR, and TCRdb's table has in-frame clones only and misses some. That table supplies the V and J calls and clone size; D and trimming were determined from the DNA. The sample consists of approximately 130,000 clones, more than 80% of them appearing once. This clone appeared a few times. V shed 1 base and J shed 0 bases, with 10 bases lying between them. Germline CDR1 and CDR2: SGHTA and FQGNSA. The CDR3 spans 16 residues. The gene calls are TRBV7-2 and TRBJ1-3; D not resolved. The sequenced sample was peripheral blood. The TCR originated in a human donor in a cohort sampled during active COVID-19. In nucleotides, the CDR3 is TGTGCCAGCAGCTTAGAACTAGTCTACTCTGGAAACACCATATATTTT. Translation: CASSLELVYSGNTIYF.